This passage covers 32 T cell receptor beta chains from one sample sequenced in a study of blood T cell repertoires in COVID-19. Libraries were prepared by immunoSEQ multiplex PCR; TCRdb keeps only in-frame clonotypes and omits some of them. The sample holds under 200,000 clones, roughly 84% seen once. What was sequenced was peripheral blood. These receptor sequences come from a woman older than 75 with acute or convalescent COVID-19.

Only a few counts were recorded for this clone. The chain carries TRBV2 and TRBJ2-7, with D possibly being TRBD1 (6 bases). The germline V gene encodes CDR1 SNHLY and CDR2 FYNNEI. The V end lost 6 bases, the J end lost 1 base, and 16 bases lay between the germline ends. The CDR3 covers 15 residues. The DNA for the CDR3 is TGTGCCAGCAGGACTCCCGGGACACGGTCCTACGAGCAGTACTTC. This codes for CASRTPGTRSYEQYF.

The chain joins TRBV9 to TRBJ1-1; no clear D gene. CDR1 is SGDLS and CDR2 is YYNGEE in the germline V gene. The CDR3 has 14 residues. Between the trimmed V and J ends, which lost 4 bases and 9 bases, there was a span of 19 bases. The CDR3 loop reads CASSSVRTAPKAFF. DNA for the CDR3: TGTGCCAGCAGCTCAGTAAGGACTGCACCTAAAGCTTTCTTT.

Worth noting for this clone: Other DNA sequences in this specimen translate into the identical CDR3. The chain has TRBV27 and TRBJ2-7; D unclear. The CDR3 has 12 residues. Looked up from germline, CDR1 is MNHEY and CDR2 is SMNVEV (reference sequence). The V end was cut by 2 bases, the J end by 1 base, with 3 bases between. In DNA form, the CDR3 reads TGTGCCAGCAGTTTACCTTCCTACGAGCAGTACTTC. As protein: CASSLPSYEQYF.

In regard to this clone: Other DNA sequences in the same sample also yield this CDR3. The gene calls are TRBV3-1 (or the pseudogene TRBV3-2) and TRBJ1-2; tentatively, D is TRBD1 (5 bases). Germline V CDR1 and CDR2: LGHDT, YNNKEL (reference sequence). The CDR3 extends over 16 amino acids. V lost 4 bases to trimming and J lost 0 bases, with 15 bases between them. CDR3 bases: TGTGCCAGCAGCCGTGGTGGGGGGGGACCTAACTATGGCTACACCTTC. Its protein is CASSRGGGGPNYGYTF.

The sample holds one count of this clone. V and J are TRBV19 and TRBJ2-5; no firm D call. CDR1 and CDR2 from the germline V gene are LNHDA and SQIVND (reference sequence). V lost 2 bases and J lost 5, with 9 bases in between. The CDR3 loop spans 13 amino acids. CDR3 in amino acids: CASSINPAETQYF. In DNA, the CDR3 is TGTGCCAGTAGTATAAACCCTGCGGAGACCCAGTACTTC.

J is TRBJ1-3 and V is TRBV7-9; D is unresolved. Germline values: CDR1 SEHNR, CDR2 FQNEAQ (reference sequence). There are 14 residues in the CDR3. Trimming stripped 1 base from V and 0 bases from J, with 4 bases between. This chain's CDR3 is CASSLVVSGNTIYF. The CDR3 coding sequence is TGTGCCAGCAGCTTAGTAGTCTCTGGAAACACCATATATTTT.

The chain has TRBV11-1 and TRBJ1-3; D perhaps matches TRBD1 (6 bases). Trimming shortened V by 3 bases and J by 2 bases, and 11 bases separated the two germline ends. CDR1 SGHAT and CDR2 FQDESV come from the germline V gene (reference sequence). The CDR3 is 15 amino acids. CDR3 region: CASSFVQGPGNTIYF. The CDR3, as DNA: TGTGCCAGCAGCTTTGTACAGGGACCTGGAAACACCATATATTTT.

The CDR3 spells CASSEAGGPIGYTF. The CDR3 region has the DNA TGTGCCAGCAGTGAAGCGGGGGGGCCCATTGGCTACACCTTC. This chain connects TRBV6-1 to TRBJ1-2, with D perhaps matching TRBD1 (6 bases). V was cut by 0 bases and J by 7 bases, with 12 bases left in between. The CDR3 covers 14 residues. Germline V gene sequence: CDR1 MNHNS, CDR2 SASEGT.

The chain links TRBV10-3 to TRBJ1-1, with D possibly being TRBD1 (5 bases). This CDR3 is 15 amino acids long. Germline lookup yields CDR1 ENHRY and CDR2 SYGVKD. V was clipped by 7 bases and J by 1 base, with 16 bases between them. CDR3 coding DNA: TGTGCCATCACCTCACCGGGACTCCCGAACACTGAAGCTTTCTTT. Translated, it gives CAITSPGLPNTEAFF.

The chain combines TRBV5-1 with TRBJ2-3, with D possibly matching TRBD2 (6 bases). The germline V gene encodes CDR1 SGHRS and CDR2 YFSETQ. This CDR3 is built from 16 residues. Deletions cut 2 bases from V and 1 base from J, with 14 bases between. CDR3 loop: CASSFGTSPGTDTQYF. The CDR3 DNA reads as TGCGCCAGCAGCTTCGGGACTTCTCCTGGCACAGATACGCAGTATTTT.

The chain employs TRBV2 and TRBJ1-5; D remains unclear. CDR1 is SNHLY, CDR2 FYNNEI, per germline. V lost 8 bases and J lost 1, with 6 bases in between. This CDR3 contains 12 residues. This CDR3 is CASAESNQPQHF. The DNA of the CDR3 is TGTGCCAGCGCAGAAAGCAATCAGCCCCAGCATTTT.

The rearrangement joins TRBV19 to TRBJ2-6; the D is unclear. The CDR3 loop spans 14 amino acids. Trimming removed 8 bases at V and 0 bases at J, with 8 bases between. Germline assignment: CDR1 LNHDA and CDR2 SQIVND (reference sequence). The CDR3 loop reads CASWSSSGANVLTF. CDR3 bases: TGTGCCAGTTGGTCGAGCTCTGGGGCCAACGTCCTGACTTTC.

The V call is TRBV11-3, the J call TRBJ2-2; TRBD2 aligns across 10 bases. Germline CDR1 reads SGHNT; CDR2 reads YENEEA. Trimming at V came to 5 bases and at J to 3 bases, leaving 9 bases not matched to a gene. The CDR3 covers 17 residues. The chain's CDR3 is CASSTTRLAGYTGELFF. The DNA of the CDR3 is TGTGCCAGCAGCACCACACGACTAGCGGGCTACACCGGGGAGCTGTTTTTT.

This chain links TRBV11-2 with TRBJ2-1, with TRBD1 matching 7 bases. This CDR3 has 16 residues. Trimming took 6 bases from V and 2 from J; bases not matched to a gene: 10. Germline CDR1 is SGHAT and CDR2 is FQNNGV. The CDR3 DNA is TGTGCCAGCAGGATACAGGGGATTTATCCCTACAATGAGCAGTTCTTC. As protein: CASRIQGIYPYNEQFF.

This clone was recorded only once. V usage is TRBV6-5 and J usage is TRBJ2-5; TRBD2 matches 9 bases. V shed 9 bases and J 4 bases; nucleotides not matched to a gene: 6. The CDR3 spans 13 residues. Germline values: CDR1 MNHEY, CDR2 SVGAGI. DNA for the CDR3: TGTGCCAGTGCGGGGGGGCTAGGAGAGACCCAGTACTTC. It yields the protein CASAGGLGETQYF.

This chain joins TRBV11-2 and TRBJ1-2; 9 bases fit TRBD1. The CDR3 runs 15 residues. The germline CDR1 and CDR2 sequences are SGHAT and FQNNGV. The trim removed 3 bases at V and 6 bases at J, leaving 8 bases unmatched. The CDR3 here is CASSLLQGAADGYTF. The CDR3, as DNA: TGTGCCAGCAGCTTGTTACAGGGGGCGGCGGATGGCTACACCTTC.

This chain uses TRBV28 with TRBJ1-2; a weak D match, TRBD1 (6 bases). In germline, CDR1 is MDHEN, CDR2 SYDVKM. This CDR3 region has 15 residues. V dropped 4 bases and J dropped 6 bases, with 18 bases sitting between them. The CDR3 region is CASSSLPRGGHGYTF. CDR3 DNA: TGTGCCAGCAGTTCTCTACCGAGAGGGGGTCATGGCTACACCTTC.

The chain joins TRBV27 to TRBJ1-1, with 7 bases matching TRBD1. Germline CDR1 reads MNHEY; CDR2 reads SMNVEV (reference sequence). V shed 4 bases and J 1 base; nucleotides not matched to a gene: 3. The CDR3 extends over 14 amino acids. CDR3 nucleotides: TGTGCCAGCAGTTGGGGGACAGCGAACACTGAAGCTTTCTTT. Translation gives CASSWGTANTEAFF.

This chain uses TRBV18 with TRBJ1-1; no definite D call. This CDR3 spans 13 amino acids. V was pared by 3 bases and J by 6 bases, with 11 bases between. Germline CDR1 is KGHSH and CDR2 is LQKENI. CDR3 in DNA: TGTGCCAGCTCACCTACAGAGGGTGCTGAAGCTTTCTTT. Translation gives CASSPTEGAEAFF.

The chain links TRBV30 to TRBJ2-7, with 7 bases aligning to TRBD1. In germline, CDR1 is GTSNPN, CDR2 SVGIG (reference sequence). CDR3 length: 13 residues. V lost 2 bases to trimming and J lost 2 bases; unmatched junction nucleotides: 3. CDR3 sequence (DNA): TGTGCCTGGAGTCAGGGGGATACCTACGAGCAGTACTTC. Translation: CAWSQGDTYEQYF.

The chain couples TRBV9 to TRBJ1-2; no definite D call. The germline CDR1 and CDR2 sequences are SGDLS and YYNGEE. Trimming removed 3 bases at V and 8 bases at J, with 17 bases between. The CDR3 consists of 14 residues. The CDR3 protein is CASSGQEVGTGYTF. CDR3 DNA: TGTGCCAGCAGCGGACAAGAAGTCGGTACGGGCTACACCTTC.

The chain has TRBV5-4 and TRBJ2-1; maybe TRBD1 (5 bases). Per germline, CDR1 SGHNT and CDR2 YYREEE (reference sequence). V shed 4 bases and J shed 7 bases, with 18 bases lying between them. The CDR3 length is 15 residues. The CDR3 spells CASSAGPTGSNEQFF. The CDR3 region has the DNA TGTGCCAGCAGCGCAGGGCCGACCGGGTCTAATGAGCAGTTCTTC.

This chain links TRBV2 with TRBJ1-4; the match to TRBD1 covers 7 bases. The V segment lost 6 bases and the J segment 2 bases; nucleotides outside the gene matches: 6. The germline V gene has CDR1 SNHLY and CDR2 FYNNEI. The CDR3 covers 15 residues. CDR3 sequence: CASRLQGETNEKLFF. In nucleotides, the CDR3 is TGTGCCAGCAGGCTGCAGGGGGAGACTAATGAAAAACTGTTTTTT.

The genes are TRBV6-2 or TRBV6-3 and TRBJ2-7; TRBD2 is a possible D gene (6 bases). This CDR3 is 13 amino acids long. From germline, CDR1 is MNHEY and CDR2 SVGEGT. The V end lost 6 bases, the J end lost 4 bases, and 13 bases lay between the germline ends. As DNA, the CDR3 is TGTGCCAGCAGCCGCGGGACTTTTTACGAGCAGTACTTC. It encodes CASSRGTFYEQYF.

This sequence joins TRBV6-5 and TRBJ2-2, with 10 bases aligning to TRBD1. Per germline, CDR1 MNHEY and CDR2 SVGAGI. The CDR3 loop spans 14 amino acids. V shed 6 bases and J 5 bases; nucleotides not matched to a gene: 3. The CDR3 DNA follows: TGTGCCAGCAGCTGGACAGGGGGGACCGGGGAGCTGTTTTTT. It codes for CASSWTGGTGELFF.

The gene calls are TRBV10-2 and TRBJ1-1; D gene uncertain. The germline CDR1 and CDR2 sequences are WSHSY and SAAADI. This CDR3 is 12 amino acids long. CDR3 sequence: CATRGPTFEAFF. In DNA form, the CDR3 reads TGCGCTACGCGAGGGCCGACATTTGAAGCTTTCTTT.

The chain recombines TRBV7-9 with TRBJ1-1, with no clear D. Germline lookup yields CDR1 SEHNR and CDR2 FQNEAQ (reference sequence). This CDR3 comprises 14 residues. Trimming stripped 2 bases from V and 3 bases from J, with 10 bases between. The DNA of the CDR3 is TGTGCCAGCAGCTTAAACGGGATTTACACTGAAGCTTTCTTT. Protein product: CASSLNGIYTEAFF.

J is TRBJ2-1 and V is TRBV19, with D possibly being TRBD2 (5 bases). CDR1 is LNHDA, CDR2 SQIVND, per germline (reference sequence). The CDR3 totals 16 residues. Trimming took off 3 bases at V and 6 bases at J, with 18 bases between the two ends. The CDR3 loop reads CASSIPAGDGLNEQFF. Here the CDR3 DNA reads TGTGCCAGTAGTATTCCAGCCGGGGATGGCCTCAATGAGCAGTTCTTC.

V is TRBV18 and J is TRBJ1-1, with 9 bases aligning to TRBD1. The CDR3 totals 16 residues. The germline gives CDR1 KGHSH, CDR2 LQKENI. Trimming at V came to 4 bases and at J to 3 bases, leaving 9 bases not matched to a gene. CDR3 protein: CASSQVIGQGYTEAFF. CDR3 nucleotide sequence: TGTGCCAGCTCACAGGTCATCGGACAGGGGTACACTGAAGCTTTCTTT.

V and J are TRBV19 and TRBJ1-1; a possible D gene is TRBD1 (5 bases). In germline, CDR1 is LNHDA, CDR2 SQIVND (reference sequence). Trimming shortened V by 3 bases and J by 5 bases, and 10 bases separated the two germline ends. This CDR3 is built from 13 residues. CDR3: CASSIPRATEAFF. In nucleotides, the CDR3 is TGTGCCAGTAGTATTCCCAGGGCTACTGAAGCTTTCTTT.

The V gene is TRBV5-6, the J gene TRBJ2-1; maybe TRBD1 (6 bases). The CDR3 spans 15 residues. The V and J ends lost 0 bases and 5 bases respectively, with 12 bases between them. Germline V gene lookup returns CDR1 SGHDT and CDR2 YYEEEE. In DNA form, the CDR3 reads TGTGCCAGCAGCTTGGCAGGGGCAGGCGACAATGAGCAGTTCTTC. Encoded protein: CASSLAGAGDNEQFF. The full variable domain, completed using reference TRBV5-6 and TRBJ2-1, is DAGVTQSPTHLIKTRGQQVTLRCSPKSGHDTVSWYQQALGQGPQFIFQYYEEEERQRGNFPDRFSGHQFPNYSSELNVNALLLGDSALYLCASSLAGAGDNEQFFGPGTRLTVL.

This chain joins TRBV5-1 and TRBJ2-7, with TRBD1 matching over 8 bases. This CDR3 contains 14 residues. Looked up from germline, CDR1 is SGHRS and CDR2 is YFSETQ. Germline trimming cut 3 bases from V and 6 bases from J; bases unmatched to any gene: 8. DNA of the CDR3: TGCGCCAGCAGCTCCCCGGACAGGGTACGCGAGCAGTACTTC. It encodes CASSSPDRVREQYF.